Listed here are 15 T cell receptor beta chains from one sample, sequenced in a study of CD8 T cells in ankylosing spondylitis. Whole-study findings and limits: Ankylosing spondylitis blood appeared to carry a characteristic TCR beta motif of seven to nine highly homologous variants.

The antigens of these receptors remain unknown. TCRdb ran MiXCR on the 5' RACE reads and lists one entry per CDR3 protein. The data contain 390,000 or so distinct CDR3 sequences, under 25% of them singletons. Sequencing was performed on blood, either unsorted or a sorted T cell fraction (not recorded which). These receptors were obtained from a male donor with ankylosing spondylitis.

The chain recombines TRBV7-8 with TRBJ1-6; perhaps TRBD1 as D (6 bases). CDR3 length: 15 amino acids. Germline-derived CDR1 and CDR2 are SGHVS and FQNEAQ. V was pared by 1 base and J by 7 bases, with 11 bases between. CDR3 sequence: CASSLVQGQNSPLHF. DNA of the CDR3: TGTGCCAGCAGCTTAGTTCAGGGGCAGAATTCACCCCTCCACTTT.

This clonotype has just a few counts. CDR3 amino acids: CASRRPSDYTDTQYF. The CDR3 region has the DNA TGTGCCAGCAGACGACCGTCGGACTACACAGATACGCAGTATTTT. The genes are TRBV28 and TRBJ2-3, with a tentative D call TRBD2 (6 bases). Germline CDR1 is MDHEN and CDR2 is SYDVKM. Trimming took 6 bases from V and 2 from J, leaving 15 bases between them. This CDR3 contains 15 residues. The full variable domain, with the rest looked up from reference TRBV28 and TRBJ2-3, is DVKVTQSSRYLVKRTGEKVFLECVQDMDHENMFWYRQDPGLGLRLIYFSYDVKMKEKGDIPEGYSVSREKKERFSLILESASTNQTSMYLCASRRPSDYTDTQYFGPGTRLTVL.

The chain employs TRBV19 and TRBJ1-6; D not resolved. Trimming shortened V by 0 bases and J by 9 bases, and 12 bases separated the two germline ends. Germline V gene data show CDR1 as LNHDA and CDR2 as SQIVND (reference sequence). The CDR3 is 15 residues long. The CDR3 bases are TGTGCCAGTAGTATAGATGGACCCTATCGTTCACCCCTCCACTTT. This sequence encodes CASSIDGPYRSPLHF.

This clonotype has only a few counts. The V and J genes are TRBV5-1 and TRBJ2-1; no clear D gene. The V end was cut by 3 bases, the J end by 4 bases, with 8 bases between. Germline V gene data show CDR1 as SGHRS and CDR2 as YFSETQ. CDR3 size: 13 residues. The CDR3 DNA follows: TGCGCCAGCAGCTCTGAAGAATACAATGAGCAGTTCTTC. Residues: CASSSEEYNEQFF.

The sample holds a few counts of this clonotype. The gene calls are TRBV20-1 and TRBJ2-2; 11 bases fit TRBD2. This CDR3 contains 18 residues. V was clipped by 6 bases and J by 1 base; unmatched bases: 13. CDR1 and CDR2 from the germline V gene are DFQATT and SNEGSKA (reference sequence). This CDR3 reads CSASFLYGTSGNTGELFF. The CDR3 DNA reads TGCAGTGCCTCTTTTTTGTACGGGACTAGCGGGAACACCGGGGAGCTGTTTTTT.

The chain is built from TRBV7-8 and TRBJ1-1; a weak D match, TRBD1 (6 bases). This CDR3 has 14 residues. The germline V gene encodes CDR1 SGHVS and CDR2 FQNEAQ. V was pared by 2 bases and J by 7 bases, with 14 bases between. In DNA, the CDR3 is TGTGCCAGCAGCTTATGGGGGCCGCAGGATGAAGCTTTCTTT. This translates into CASSLWGPQDEAFF.

This chain uses TRBV24-1 with TRBJ1-2; no reliable D call. CDR1 KGHDR and CDR2 SFDVKD come from the germline V gene. V was pared by 3 bases and J by 6 bases, with 4 bases between. The CDR3 spans 11 residues. CDR3 nucleotide sequence: TGTGCCACCAGTGATCGGAATGGCTACACCTTC. Residues: CATSDRNGYTF.

This clonotype turned up a few times. The gene calls are TRBV3-1 and TRBJ2-5; 8 bases match TRBD2. J gave up 4 bases and V 0 bases, and 7 bases lay outside the gene matches. The germline CDR1 and CDR2 sequences are LGHDT and YNNKEL (reference sequence). CDR3 length equals 16 residues. The CDR3 coding sequence is TGTGCCAGCAGCCAAGACGGGAGGGGCGTTCGAGAGACCCAGTACTTC. The encoded protein is CASSQDGRGVRETQYF.

This chain links TRBV5-1 with TRBJ2-5, with D possibly matching TRBD1 (6 bases). The germline gives CDR1 SGHRS, CDR2 YFSETQ. The CDR3 extends over 13 amino acids. V was clipped by 5 bases and J by 4 bases, with 12 bases between them. In DNA, the CDR3 is TGCGCCAGCAGGTCGACAGGTCGAGAGACCCAGTACTTC. Translation gives CASRSTGRETQYF.

The chain links TRBV7-2 to TRBJ2-2; 11 bases match TRBD2. The CDR3 has 16 residues. Looked up from germline, CDR1 is SGHTA and CDR2 is FQGNSA. With V trimmed by 5 bases and J by 4 bases, 6 bases remained unmatched. The CDR3 here is CASSRGTSGFTGELFF. The CDR3 coding sequence is TGTGCCAGCAGCCGCGGGACTAGCGGATTCACCGGGGAGCTGTTTTTT. Looking up the rest from reference TRBV7-2 and TRBJ2-2 gives the full variable domain: GAGVSQSPSNKVTEKGKDVELRCDPISGHTALYWYRQSLGQGLEFLIYFQGNSAPDKSGLPSDRFSAERTGGSVSTLTIQRTQQEDSAVYLCASSRGTSGFTGELFFGEGSRLTVL.

This clonotype was counted ten times or more. The chain employs TRBV15 and TRBJ1-5; D gene ambiguous. Germline values: CDR1 LNHNV, CDR2 YYDKDF (reference sequence). The CDR3 sequence is 16 residues long. Trimming pared 0 bases from V and 7 bases from J, leaving 16 bases between. CDR3 amino acids: CATSRDVATRGQPQHF. In nucleotides, the CDR3 is TGTGCCACCAGCAGAGACGTGGCAACAAGAGGGCAGCCCCAGCATTTT.

This clonotype was found a few times. V usage is TRBV29-1 and J usage is TRBJ1-4; a possible D gene is TRBD1 (6 bases). Deletions cut 7 bases from V and 0 bases from J, with 15 bases between. Germline V lookup: CDR1 SQVTM, CDR2 ANQGSEA. The CDR3 consists of 15 residues. CDR3 amino acids: CSASRGLATNEKLFF. The CDR3 DNA is TGCAGCGCTTCCAGGGGACTGGCAACTAATGAAAAACTGTTTTTT.

This clonotype was seen a handful of times. V and J are TRBV6-1 and TRBJ2-1; D may correspond to TRBD1 or TRBD2 (5 bases each). CDR1 and CDR2 (germline): MNHNS, SASEGT. Trimming took 9 bases from V and 8 from J, leaving 26 bases between them. The CDR3 is made up of 16 amino acids. The CDR3 DNA reads as TGTGCCAGTAGGGGATCATGGGACGGAAAAAGGCATGAGCAGTTCTTC. Protein product: CASRGSWDGKRHEQFF.

This clonotype was counted many times. V and J are TRBV29-1 and TRBJ2-7; a possible D gene is TRBD1 (5 bases). CDR3 length equals 15 residues. Trimming left V 6 bases short and J 1 base short, with 19 bases between. Germline CDR1 reads SQVTM; CDR2 reads ANQGSEA. CDR3 sequence reads: CSVVGVTGYSYEQYF. As DNA, the CDR3 is TGCAGCGTGGTGGGTGTAACAGGTTATTCCTACGAGCAGTACTTC.

DNA of the CDR3: TGCGCCAGCAGCCAAGTACTAGCGGGAGTATACGAGCAGTACTTC. Translated: CASSQVLAGVYEQYF. The gene calls are TRBV4-3 and TRBJ2-7; 11 bases match TRBD2. J gave up 4 bases and V 1 base, and 3 bases lay outside the gene matches. CDR3 length equals 15 residues. Germline V gene sequence: CDR1 LGHNA, CDR2 YSLEER.